This TCR beta chain was recorded in a study of cytomegalovirus exposure and HLA in healthy donors. A multiplex PCR was run with 60 Vbeta primers and 13 Jbeta primers. Method: immunoSEQ multiplex PCR; TCRdb's copy keeps in-frame clones and lacks some. The data contain about 140,000 clones, about 80% of them singletons. The CDR3 length is 16 residues. Trimming removed 4 bases at V and 1 base at J, with 13 bases between. The germline CDR1 and CDR2 sequences are MGHRA and YSYEKL. The specimen was PBMCs. The receptor's source is a man younger than 35 in good health and CMV-seronegative. The V gene is TRBV4-1, the J gene TRBJ2-2; D is perhaps TRBD1 (5 bases). CDR3 region: CASSRTSTGNTGELFF. CDR3 DNA: TGCGCCAGCAGCCGAACCTCTACAGGGAACACCGGGGAGCTGTTTTTT.